One and the same sample provided the 4 T cell receptor beta chains below, sequenced in a study of blood T cell repertoires in COVID-19. TCRdb's copy holds only in-frame clones and misses some; the assay was immunoSEQ multiplex PCR. This table has tens of thousands of clones, more than 70% appearing once. The sequenced sample consisted of peripheral blood. The receptors here all came from a man between 65 and 79 years old with active COVID-19.

The chain joins TRBV18 to TRBJ2-2; 10 bases agree with TRBD2. This CDR3 is 14 amino acids long. Unmatched junction bases numbered 3, after V lost 4 bases and J lost 7 bases. Germline V gene lookup returns CDR1 KGHSH and CDR2 LQKENI. The CDR3 protein is CASSRLAGDGELFF. The CDR3 DNA is TGTGCCAGCTCACGTCTAGCGGGGGACGGGGAGCTGTTTTTT.

The V gene is TRBV5-1, the J gene TRBJ2-1, with TRBD2 identical over 10 bases. Trimming removed 4 bases from V and 7 bases from J; junction bases left unmatched: 11. CDR1 is SGHRS, CDR2 YFSETQ, per germline. CDR3 size: 16 residues. The CDR3 coding sequence is TGCGCCAGCAGCCTCTCAGCGGGAGGGCGTACAAATGAGCAGTTCTTC. This sequence encodes CASSLSAGGRTNEQFF. Filled out from reference TRBV5-1 and TRBJ2-1, the complete variable domain reads KAGVTQTPRYLIKTRGQQVTLSCSPISGHRSVSWYQQTPGQGLQFLFEYFSETQRNKGNFPGRFSGRQFSNSRSEMNVSTLELGDSALYLCASSLSAGGRTNEQFFGPGTRLTVL.

The chain links TRBV28 to TRBJ1-1; possibly TRBD1 for D (6 bases). Between the trimmed V and J ends, which lost 8 bases and 2 bases, there was a span of 18 bases. Per the germline V gene, CDR1 is MDHEN and CDR2 is SYDVKM. The CDR3 sequence is 15 residues long. The CDR3 loop reads CASWSVGARNTEAFF. CDR3 nucleotides: TGTGCCAGCTGGTCGGTGGGGGCACGAAACACTGAAGCTTTCTTT.

The rearrangement uses TRBV18 and TRBJ2-7, with a tentative D call TRBD2 (5 bases). Trimming took off 4 bases at V and 4 bases at J, with 5 bases between the two ends. Germline V gives CDR1 KGHSH, CDR2 LQKENI. The CDR3 contains 11 residues. CDR3 in DNA: TGTGCCAGCTCACGAGGGTACGAGCAGTACTTC. Its protein is CASSRGYEQYF.